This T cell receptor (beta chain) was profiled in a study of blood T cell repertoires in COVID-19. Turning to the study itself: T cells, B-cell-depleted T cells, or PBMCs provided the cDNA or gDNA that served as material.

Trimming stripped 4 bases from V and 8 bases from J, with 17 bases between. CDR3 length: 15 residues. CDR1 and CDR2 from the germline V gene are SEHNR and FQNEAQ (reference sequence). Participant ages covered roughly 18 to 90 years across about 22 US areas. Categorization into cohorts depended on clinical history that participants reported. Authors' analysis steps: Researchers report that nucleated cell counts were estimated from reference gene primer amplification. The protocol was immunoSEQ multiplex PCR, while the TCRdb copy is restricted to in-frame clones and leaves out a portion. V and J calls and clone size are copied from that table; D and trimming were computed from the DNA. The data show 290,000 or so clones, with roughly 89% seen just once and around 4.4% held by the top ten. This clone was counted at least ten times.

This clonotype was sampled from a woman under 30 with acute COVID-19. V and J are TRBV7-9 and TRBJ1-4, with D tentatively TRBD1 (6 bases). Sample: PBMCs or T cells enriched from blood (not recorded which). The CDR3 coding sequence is TGTGCCAGCAGCTACAACAGGGAGGGAGGGGAAAAACTGTTTTTT. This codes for CASSYNREGGEKLFF. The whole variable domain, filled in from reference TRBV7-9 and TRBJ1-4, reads DTGVSQNPRHKITKRGQNVTFRCDPISEHNRLYWYRQTLGQGPEFLTYFQNEAQLEKSRLLSDRFSAERPKGSFSTLEIQRTEQGDSAMYLCASSYNREGGEKLFFGSGTQLSVL.